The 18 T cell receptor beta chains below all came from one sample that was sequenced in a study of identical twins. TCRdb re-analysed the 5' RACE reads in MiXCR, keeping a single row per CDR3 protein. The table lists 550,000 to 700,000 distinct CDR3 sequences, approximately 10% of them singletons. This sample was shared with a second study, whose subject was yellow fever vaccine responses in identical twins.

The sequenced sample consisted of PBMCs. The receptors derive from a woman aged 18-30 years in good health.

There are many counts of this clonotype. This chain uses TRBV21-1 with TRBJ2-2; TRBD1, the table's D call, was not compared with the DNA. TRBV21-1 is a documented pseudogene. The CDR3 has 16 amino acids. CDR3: CARTDRGPIRPGELFF. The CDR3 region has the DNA TGTGCCAGGACGGACAGGGGACCTATCCGCCCCGGGGAGCTGTTTTTT.

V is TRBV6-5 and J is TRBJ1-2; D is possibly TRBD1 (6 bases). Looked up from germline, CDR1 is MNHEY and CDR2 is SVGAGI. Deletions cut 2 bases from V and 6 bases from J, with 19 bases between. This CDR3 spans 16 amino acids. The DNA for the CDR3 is TGTGCCAGCAGTTACGAAGGGAGGGGGGGAAGGAATGGCTACACCTTC. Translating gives CASSYEGRGGRNGYTF.

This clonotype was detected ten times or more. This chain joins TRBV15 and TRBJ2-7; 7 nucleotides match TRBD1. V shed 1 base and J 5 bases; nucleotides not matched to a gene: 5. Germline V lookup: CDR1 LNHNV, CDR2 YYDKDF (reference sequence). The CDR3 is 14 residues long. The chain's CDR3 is CATSRGRGLNEQYF. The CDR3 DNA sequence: TGTGCCACCAGCAGAGGAAGGGGGCTAAACGAGCAGTACTTC.

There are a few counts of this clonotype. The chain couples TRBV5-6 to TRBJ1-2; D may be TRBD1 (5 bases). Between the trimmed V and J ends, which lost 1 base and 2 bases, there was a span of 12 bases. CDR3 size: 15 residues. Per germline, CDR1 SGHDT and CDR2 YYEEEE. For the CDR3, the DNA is TGTGCCAGCAGCTTGAGGGCCAGGGAAAACTATGGCTACACCTTC. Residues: CASSLRARENYGYTF.

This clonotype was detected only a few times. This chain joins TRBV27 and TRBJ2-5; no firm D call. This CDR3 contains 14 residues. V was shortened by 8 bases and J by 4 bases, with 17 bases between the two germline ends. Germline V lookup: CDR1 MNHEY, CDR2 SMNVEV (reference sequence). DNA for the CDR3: TGTGCCAGCGCTTCACGCTCGAGCCGAGAGACCCAGTACTTC. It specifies CASASRSSRETQYF.

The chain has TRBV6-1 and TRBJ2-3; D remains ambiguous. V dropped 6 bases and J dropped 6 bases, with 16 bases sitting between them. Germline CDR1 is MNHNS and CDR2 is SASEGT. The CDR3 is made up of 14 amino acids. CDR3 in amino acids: CASRKYQGTDTQYF. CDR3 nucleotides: TGTGCCAGCAGGAAATACCAAGGAACCGATACGCAGTATTTT.

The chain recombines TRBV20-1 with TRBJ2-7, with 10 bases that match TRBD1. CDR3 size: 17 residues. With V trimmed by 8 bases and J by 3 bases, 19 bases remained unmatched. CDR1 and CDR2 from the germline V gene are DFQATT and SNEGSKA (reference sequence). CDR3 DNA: TGCAGTTTTTGGGACCAGCGGGGACAGGGGCTCAACTACGAGCAGTACTTC. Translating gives CSFWDQRGQGLNYEQYF.

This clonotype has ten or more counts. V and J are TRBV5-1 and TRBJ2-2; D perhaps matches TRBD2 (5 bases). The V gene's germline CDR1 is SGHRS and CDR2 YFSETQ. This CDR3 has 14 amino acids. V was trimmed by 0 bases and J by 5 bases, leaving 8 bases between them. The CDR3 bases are TGCGCCAGCAGCTTGGATGGGAGTACCGGGGAGCTGTTTTTT. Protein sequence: CASSLDGSTGELFF.

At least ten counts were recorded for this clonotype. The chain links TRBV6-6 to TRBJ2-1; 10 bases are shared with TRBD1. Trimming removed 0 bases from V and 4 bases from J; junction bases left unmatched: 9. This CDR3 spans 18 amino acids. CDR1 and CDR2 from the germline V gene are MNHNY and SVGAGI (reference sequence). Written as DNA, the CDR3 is TGTGCCAGCAGTTACTCGCCCCCCGGGACAGGGGTATACAATGAGCAGTTCTTC. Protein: CASSYSPPGTGVYNEQFF.

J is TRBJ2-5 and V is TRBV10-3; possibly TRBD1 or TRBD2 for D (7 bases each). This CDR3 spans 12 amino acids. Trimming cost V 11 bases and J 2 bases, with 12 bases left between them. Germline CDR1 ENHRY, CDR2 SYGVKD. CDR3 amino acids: CASAGQQETQYF. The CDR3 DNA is TGTGCCTCAGCGGGACAGCAAGAGACCCAGTACTTC.

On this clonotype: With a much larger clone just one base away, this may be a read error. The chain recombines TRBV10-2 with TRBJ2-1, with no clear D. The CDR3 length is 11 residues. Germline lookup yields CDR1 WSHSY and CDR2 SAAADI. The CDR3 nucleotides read TGCGCCAGCAGTGCTACCAATGAGCATTTCTTC. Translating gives CASSATNEHFF.

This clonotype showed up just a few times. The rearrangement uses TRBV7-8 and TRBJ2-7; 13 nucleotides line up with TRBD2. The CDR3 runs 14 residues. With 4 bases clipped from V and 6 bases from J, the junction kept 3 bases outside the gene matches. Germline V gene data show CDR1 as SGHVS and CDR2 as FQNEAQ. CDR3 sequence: CASSYGLAGVEQYF. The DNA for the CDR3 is TGTGCCAGCAGCTACGGACTAGCGGGAGTCGAGCAGTACTTC.

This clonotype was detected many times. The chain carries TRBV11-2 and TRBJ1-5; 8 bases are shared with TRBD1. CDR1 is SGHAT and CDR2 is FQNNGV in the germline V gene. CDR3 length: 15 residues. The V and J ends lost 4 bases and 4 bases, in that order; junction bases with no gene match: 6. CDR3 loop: CASSYSGGANQPQHF. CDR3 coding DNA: TGTGCCAGCAGCTATTCAGGGGGCGCGAATCAGCCCCAGCATTTT.

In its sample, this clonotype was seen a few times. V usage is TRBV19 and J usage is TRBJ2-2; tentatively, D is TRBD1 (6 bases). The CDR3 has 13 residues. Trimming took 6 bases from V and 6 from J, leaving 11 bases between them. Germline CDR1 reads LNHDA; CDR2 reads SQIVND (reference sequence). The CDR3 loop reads CASSYRVPGELFF. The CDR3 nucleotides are TGTGCCAGTAGCTACAGGGTCCCCGGGGAGCTGTTTTTT.

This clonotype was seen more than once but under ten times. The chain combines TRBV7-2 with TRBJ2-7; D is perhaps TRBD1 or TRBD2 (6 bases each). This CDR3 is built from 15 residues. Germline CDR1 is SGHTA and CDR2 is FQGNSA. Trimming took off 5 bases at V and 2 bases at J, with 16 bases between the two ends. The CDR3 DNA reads TGTGCCAGCAGCCCACGATTAGGGGGGACCTACGAGCAGTACTTC. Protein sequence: CASSPRLGGTYEQYF.

The CDR3 is CSPGTRLSSYEQYF. CDR3 bases: TGCAGCCCGGGGACGAGACTCAGCTCCTACGAGCAGTACTTC. The rearrangement uses TRBV20-1 and TRBJ2-7, with D tentatively TRBD1 or TRBD2 (5 bases each). The CDR3 length is 14 residues. Per the germline V gene, CDR1 is DFQATT and CDR2 is SNEGSKA (reference sequence).

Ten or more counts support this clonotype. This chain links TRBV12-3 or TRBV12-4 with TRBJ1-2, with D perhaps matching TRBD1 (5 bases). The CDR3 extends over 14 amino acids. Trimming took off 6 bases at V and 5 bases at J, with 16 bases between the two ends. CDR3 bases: TGTGCCAGCAGGGGACGGAACTTCGTGTATGGCTACACCTTC. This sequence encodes CASRGRNFVYGYTF.

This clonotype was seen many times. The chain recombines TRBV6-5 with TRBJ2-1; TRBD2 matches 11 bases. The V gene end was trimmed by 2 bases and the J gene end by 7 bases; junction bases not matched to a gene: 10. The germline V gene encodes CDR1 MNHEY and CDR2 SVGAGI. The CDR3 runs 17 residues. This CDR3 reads CASSYLGTSGLRNEQFF. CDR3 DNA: TGTGCCAGCAGTTACCTCGGGACTAGCGGCCTAAGGAATGAGCAGTTCTTC.